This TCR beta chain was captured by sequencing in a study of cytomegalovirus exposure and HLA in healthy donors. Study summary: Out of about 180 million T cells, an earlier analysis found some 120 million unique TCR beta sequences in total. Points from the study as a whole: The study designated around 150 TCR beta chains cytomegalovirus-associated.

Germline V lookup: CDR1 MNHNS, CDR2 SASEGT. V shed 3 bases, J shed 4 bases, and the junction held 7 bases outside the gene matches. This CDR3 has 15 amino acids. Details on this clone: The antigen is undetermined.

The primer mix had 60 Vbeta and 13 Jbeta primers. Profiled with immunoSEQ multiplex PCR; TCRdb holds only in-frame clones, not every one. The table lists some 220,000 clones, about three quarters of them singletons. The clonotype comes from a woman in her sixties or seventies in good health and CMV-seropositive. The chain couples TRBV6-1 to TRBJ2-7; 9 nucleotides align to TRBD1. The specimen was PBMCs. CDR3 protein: CASSDAGTGSYEQYF. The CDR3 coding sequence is TGTGCCAGCAGTGACGCCGGGACAGGGAGTTACGAGCAGTACTTC.